The rows below give T cell receptor beta chains drawn from one sample of a study of blood T cell repertoires in COVID-19. The repertoire was sequenced with immunoSEQ multiplex PCR; TCRdb's copy has only in-frame clones and lacks some. The data show about 400,000 clones, roughly 86% seen once. The sequenced sample consisted of PBMCs or T cells enriched from blood (not recorded which). The origin of the receptors is a middle-aged man in a cohort exposed to, infected with or recovered from COVID-19 (not recorded which). Both conserved end residues are trimmed from each CDR3.

j_gene,v_gene,CDR3aa
TRBJ2-5,TRBV5-4,ASSRTSGSVETQY
TRBJ2-7,TRBV19,ASSPAASYEQY
TRBJ2-2,TRBV7-6,ASSLTAGPNTGELF
TRBJ1-2,TRBV27,ASSSGTGARGYT
TRBJ1-1,TRBV19,ASTTGGRNTEAF
TRBJ2-1,TRBV3-1/TRBV3-2,ASTLTGEANEQF
TRBJ2-3,TRBV24-1,ATSEPTSGGTDTQY
TRBJ2-1,TRBV29-1,SVEDLQGRNEQF
TRBJ2-3,TRBV5-1,ASTAGSTDTQY
TRBJ2-1,TRBV18,ASSPPGTITNEQF
TRBJ2-2,TRBV24-1,ATSSGRATGELF
TRBJ2-7,TRBV28,ASSRGNYEQY
TRBJ2-7,TRBV5-4,ASSLERDLYEQY
TRBJ1-4,TRBV30,AWKQNEREKLF
TRBJ1-1,TRBV11-3,ASSLGRNTEAF
TRBJ2-1,TRBV6-1,ASSERTSAWGASYNEQF
TRBJ1-2,TRBV28,ASNTQGLYGYT
TRBJ1-4,TRBV5-1,ASSLDRGREKLF
TRBJ1-1,TRBV28,ASSLSLRENEAF
TRBJ1-2,TRBV29-1,SVERFEGGYT
TRBJ1-3,TRBV5-1,ASSSQGASGNTIY
TRBJ2-3,TRBV9,ASSIVAGASTDTQY
TRBJ2-3,TRBV5-4,ASSPAGRADTQY
TRBJ2-3,TRBV6-2/TRBV6-3,ASSLGLGDTDTQY
TRBJ1-3,TRBV4-1,ASSQDWGDGTGNTIY
TRBJ2-1,TRBV10-3,AISVGQGRQF
TRBJ2-3,TRBV5-4,ASSSVAGGLGDTQY
TRBJ2-5,TRBV24-1,ATSLGQSPKETQY
TRBJ1-2,TRBV7-8,ASSLAGRVYGYT
TRBJ1-3,TRBV3-1/TRBV3-2,ASSQAWRITPGNTIY
TRBJ2-2,TRBV14,ASSQQGTGELF
TRBJ1-5,TRBV2,ASAGWDSNQPQH
TRBJ1-1,TRBV30,AWAPGGYTEAF
TRBJ2-2,TRBV6-4,ASSDSPSAGELF
TRBJ2-2,TRBV4-2,ASSQAEQMNTGELF
TRBJ1-4,TRBV5-6,ASTGAGTNEKLF
TRBJ1-4,TRBV5-1,ASSVTGPFNEKLF
TRBJ1-5,TRBV24-1,ATSDIDRDQPQH
TRBJ2-7,TRBV18,ASSPGLAEAYEQY
TRBJ2-3,TRBV27,ASTGTVSTDTQY
TRBJ1-4,TRBV7-9,ASSYISGVRGEKLF
TRBJ2-1,TRBV19,ASSIVSGGKDNEQF
TRBJ1-5,TRBV3-1/TRBV3-2,ASSPTSDIARTHSNQPQH
TRBJ1-4,TRBV27,ASSTGQDEKLF
TRBJ2-1,TRBV6-5,ASSTRNEQF
TRBJ2-2,TRBV10-1,ASSYRGSNTGELF
TRBJ1-1,TRBV3-1/TRBV3-2,ASSQAPLKTGGTEAF
TRBJ1-1,TRBV2,ASIWVAGNTEAF
TRBJ2-1,TRBV24-1,ATSDSRFSGRGNEQF